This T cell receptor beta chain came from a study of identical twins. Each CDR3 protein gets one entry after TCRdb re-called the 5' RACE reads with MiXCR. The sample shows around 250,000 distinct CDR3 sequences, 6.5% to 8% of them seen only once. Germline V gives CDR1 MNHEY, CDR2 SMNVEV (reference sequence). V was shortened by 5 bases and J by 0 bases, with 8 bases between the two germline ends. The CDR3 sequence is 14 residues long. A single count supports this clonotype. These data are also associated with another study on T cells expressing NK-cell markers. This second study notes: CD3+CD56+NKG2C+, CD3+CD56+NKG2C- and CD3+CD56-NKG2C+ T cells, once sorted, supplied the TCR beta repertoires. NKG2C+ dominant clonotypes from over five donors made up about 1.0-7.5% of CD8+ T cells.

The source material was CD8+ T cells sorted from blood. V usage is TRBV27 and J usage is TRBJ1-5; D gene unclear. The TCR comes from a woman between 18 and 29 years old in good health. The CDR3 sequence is CASSRGYSNQPQHF. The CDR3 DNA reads TGTGCCAGCAGTCGCGGATATAGCAATCAGCCCCAGCATTTT.